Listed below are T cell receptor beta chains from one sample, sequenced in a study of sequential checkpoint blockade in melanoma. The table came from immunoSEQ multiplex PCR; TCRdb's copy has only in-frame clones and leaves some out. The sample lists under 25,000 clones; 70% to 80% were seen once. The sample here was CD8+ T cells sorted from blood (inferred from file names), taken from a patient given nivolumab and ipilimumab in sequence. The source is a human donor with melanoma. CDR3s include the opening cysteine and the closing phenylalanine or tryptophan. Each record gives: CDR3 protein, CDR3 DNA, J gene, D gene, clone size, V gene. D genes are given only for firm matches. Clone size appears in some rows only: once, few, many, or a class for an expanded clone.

CASTPGHTYEQYF,TGTGCCAGCACCCCGGGACATACCTACGAGCAGTACTTC,TRBJ2-7,-,-,TRBV28
CASRSGVNEQYF,TGTGCCAGCAGGAGCGGGGTCAACGAGCAGTACTTC,TRBJ2-7,TRBD2,-,TRBV7-9
CASSFIGVNTEAFF,TGTGCCAGCAGCTTTATCGGGGTGAACACTGAAGCTTTCTTT,TRBJ1-1,-,-,TRBV7-8
CATSRDLASGNYEQYF,TGTGCCACCAGCAGAGATCTGGCTAGCGGAAACTACGAGCAGTACTTC,TRBJ2-7,TRBD2,few,TRBV15
CASSEGLAGGFYEQYF,TGTGCCAGCAGTGAAGGGCTAGCGGGGGGATTCTACGAGCAGTACTTC,TRBJ2-7,TRBD2,-,TRBV6-1
CASSLGVGTTIEQYF,TGTGCCAGCAGTTTGGGTGTCGGGACAACCATCGAGCAGTACTTC,TRBJ2-7,-,-,TRBV27
CASSESGQEYNEQFF,TGTGCCAGCAGTGAATCGGGACAGGAGTACAATGAGCAGTTCTTC,TRBJ2-1,TRBD1,-,TRBV2
CASSLPGTGNDQPQHF,TGTGCCAGCAGCTTGCCCGGGACAGGGAACGATCAGCCCCAGCATTTT,TRBJ1-5,TRBD1,-,TRBV28
CASSLEGQGKRPNEKLFF,TGTGCCAGCAGCTTAGAGGGACAGGGAAAGCGACCTAATGAAAAACTGTTTTTT,TRBJ1-4,TRBD1,-,TRBV11-1
CASSLRQGPLSEQYF,TGTGCCAGCAGTCTCCGACAGGGGCCTCTTTCCGAGCAGTACTTC,TRBJ2-7,TRBD1,-,TRBV6-1
CASSWSGGSEDGYTF,TGTGCCAGCAGCTGGAGTGGGGGCTCCGAGGATGGCTACACCTTC,TRBJ1-2,-,-,TRBV5-6
CASTDRDFYGYTF,TGTGCCAGCACGGACAGGGACTTCTATGGCTACACCTTC,TRBJ1-2,TRBD1,-,TRBV28
CASSYSLVQPQHF,TGTGCCAGCAGTTACAGCCTTGTACAGCCCCAGCATTTT,TRBJ1-5,-,-,TRBV5-5
CASSEAWDRAYEQYF,TGTGCCAGCAGTGAAGCGTGGGACAGAGCCTACGAGCAGTACTTC,TRBJ2-7,TRBD1,-,TRBV2